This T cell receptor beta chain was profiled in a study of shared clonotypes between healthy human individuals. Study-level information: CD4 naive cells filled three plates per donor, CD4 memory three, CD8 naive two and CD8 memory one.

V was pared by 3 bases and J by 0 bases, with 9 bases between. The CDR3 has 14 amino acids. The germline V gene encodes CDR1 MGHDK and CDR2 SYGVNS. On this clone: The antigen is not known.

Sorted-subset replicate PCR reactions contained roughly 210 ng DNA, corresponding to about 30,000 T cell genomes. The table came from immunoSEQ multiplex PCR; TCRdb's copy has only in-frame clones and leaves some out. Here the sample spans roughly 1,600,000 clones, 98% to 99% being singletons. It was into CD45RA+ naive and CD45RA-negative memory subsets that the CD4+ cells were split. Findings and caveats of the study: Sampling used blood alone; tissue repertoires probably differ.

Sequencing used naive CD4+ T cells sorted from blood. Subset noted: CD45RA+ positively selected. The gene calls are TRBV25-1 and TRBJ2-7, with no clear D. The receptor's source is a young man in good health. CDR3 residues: CASSEYQSSYEQYF. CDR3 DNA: TGTGCCAGCAGTGAGTACCAAAGCTCCTACGAGCAGTACTTC.